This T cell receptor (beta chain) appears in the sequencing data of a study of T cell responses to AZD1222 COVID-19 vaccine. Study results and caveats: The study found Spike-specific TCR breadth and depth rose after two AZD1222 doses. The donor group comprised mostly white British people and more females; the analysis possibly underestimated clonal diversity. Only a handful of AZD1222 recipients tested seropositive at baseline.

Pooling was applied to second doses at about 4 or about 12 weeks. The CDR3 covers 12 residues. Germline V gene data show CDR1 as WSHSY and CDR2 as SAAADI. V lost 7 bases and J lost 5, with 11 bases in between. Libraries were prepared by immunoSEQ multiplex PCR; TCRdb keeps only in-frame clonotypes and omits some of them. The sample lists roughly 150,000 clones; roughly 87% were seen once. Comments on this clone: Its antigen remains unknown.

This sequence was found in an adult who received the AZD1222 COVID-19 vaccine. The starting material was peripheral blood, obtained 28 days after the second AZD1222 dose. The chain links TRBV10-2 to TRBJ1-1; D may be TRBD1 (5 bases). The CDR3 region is CASKRGGTEAFF. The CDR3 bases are TGCGCCAGCAAAAGGGGCGGGACTGAAGCTTTCTTT.